Following are 32 T cell receptor beta chains from one sample sequenced in a study of T cells in Graves' hyperthyroidism and ophthalmopathy. Using RNA transcripts as the source, TCR beta CDR3 regions were amplified. TCR CDR3 regions were first amplified by RT-PCR with HTBI primers. TCRdb itself ran the multiplex PCR reads through MiXCR, one entry per CDR3 protein. The sample carries 600,000 to 850,000 distinct CDR3 sequences, roughly a sixth recorded once. The sequencing input was blood. The source of these receptors is a woman aged 45 to 65 with Graves' hyperthyroidism that later progressed to Graves' ophthalmopathy.

Only a few counts were recorded for this clonotype. This sequence joins TRBV27 and TRBJ2-1, with D unclear. This CDR3 contains 14 residues. Germline CDR1 is MNHEY and CDR2 is SMNVEV (reference sequence). Trimming took 2 bases from V and 2 from J, leaving 7 bases between them. The CDR3 nucleotides are TGTGCCAGCAGTTTAATAGGGACCTACAATGAGCAGTTCTTC. As protein: CASSLIGTYNEQFF.

This clonotype was seen a handful of times. The genes are TRBV27 and TRBJ1-6; D remains unclear. Trimming shortened V by 6 bases and J by 5 bases, and 11 bases separated the two germline ends. CDR1 MNHEY and CDR2 SMNVEV come from the germline V gene (reference sequence). This CDR3 comprises 14 residues. The CDR3 DNA sequence: TGTGCCAGCAGCTCTAACGGGAATAATTCACCCCTCCACTTT. It yields the protein CASSSNGNNSPLHF.

This clonotype was seen only a few times. In this CDR3 the conserved last residue, phenylalanine or tryptophan, is missing, so a read error is likely. The J gene is TRBJ2-7, the V gene TRBV3-1; no clear D. Germline CDR1 reads LGHDT; CDR2 reads YNNKEL (reference sequence). The CDR3 runs 12 residues. The germline V and J ends were trimmed by 1 base and 2 bases, with 3 bases remaining between them. The CDR3 nucleotides read TGTGCCAGCAGCCAAGTTACCTACGAGCAGTACCTC. Its protein product is CASSQVTYEQYL.

This clonotype was counted ten times or more. The chain couples TRBV18 to TRBJ1-2; 7 bases are shared with TRBD1. CDR1 and CDR2 from the germline V gene are KGHSH and LQKENI. V trimming: 2 bases; J trimming: 2 bases; junction bases outside the gene matches: 8. This CDR3 has 16 amino acids. The CDR3 region is CASSPSPGQRNYGYTF. Here the CDR3 DNA reads TGTGCCAGCTCACCATCACCGGGACAGAGGAACTATGGCTACACCTTC. Full variable domain (rest looked up from reference TRBV18 and TRBJ1-2): NAGVMQNPRHLVRRRGQEARLRCSPMKGHSHVYWYRQLPEEGLKFMVYLQKENIIDESGMPKERFSAEFPKEGPSILRIQQVVRGDSAAYFCASSPSPGQRNYGYTFGSGTRLTVV.

The chain combines TRBV3-1 with TRBJ2-3; D gene uncertain. The CDR3 spans 14 residues. Trimming shortened V by 0 bases and J by 6 bases, and 10 bases separated the two germline ends. CDR1 is LGHDT and CDR2 is YNNKEL in the germline V gene (reference sequence). The CDR3 DNA sequence: TGTGCCAGCAGCCAAGAGGGCGGTCTGGATACGCAGTATTTT. Its translation is CASSQEGGLDTQYF.

This clonotype was detected a few times. The chain uses TRBV7-9 and TRBJ2-2, with TRBD2 as a possible D gene (6 bases). The germline V gene has CDR1 SEHNR and CDR2 FQNEAQ (reference sequence). This CDR3 comprises 16 residues. Trimming shortened V by 0 bases and J by 4 bases, and 12 bases separated the two germline ends. The CDR3 spells CASSLAQGGRTGELFF. The CDR3 nucleotides read TGTGCCAGCAGCTTAGCGCAAGGAGGGCGCACCGGGGAGCTGTTTTTT.

Ten or more counts support this clonotype. The rearrangement uses TRBV20-1 and TRBJ2-3; unclear D gene. Between the trimmed V and J ends, which lost 5 bases and 0 bases, there was a span of 18 bases. The CDR3 has 16 amino acids. Germline CDR1 is DFQATT and CDR2 is SNEGSKA (reference sequence). In nucleotides, the CDR3 is TGCAGTGCTCGATATACGCCTCTCCCTAGCACAGATACGCAGTATTTT. Amino acids: CSARYTPLPSTDTQYF.

This rearrangement joins TRBV7-9 to TRBJ2-5, with 12 bases lining up with TRBD1. The germline V gene has CDR1 SEHNR and CDR2 FQNEAQ (reference sequence). The CDR3 is made up of 15 amino acids. The V gene end was trimmed by 3 bases and the J gene end by 6 bases; junction bases not matched to a gene: 5. The CDR3 region has the DNA TGTGCCAGCAGCTTGGGGACAGGGGGCAGGAAGACCCAGTACTTC. Translation: CASSLGTGGRKTQYF.

This chain connects TRBV19 to TRBJ1-5; the D is unclear. The CDR3 loop spans 14 amino acids. Trimming pared 4 bases from V and 1 base from J, leaving 8 bases between. Germline V gene data show CDR1 as LNHDA and CDR2 as SQIVND (reference sequence). In DNA, the CDR3 is TGTGCCAGTAGTACGTTGGGGAGCAATCAGCCCCAGCATTTT. Its translation is CASSTLGSNQPQHF.

This clonotype was counted at least ten times. The J gene is TRBJ1-2, the V gene TRBV7-9; perhaps TRBD1 as D (6 bases). Germline V lookup: CDR1 SEHNR, CDR2 FQNEAQ (reference sequence). The V end was cut by 8 bases, the J end by 3 bases, with 13 bases between. This CDR3 region has 13 residues. CDR3 loop: CASGGQGHYGYTF. In DNA, the CDR3 is TGTGCCAGCGGGGGGCAGGGGCACTATGGCTACACCTTC.

The chain joins TRBV10-1 to TRBJ1-1, with D perhaps matching TRBD1 (5 bases). CDR1 and CDR2 (germline): WNHNN, SYGVQD (reference sequence). The CDR3 extends over 14 amino acids. The ends were cut back, 2 bases at V and 1 base at J, with 8 bases in the middle. The CDR3 protein is CASSETGENTEAFF. The CDR3 bases are TGCGCCAGCAGTGAGACAGGCGAGAACACTGAAGCTTTCTTT.

This clonotype was recorded many times. The V call is TRBV11-2, the J call TRBJ2-2, with TRBD2 matching 9 bases. This CDR3 has 18 residues. The J segment lost 0 bases and the V segment lost 0 bases, leaving 5 bases of the junction unmatched. Germline CDR1 and CDR2: SGHAT and FQNNGV. CDR3 DNA: TGTGCCAGCAGCTTAGAAGCGGGGGGTAACCCGAACACCGGGGAGCTGTTTTTT. Translation: CASSLEAGGNPNTGELFF. Filled out from reference TRBV11-2 and TRBJ2-2, the complete variable domain reads EAGVAQSPRYKIIEKRQSVAFWCNPISGHATLYWYQQILGQGPKLLIQFQNNGVVDDSQLPKDRFSAERLKGVDSTLKIQPAKLEDSAVYLCASSLEAGGNPNTGELFFGEGSRLTVL.

The table lists this clonotype with many counts. The V and J genes are TRBV18 and TRBJ1-1, with TRBD1 matching 8 bases. Unmatched junction bases numbered 8, after V lost 0 bases and J lost 8 bases. The germline gives CDR1 KGHSH, CDR2 LQKENI. The CDR3 covers 15 residues. CDR3 in amino acids: CASSPPPRGRGEAFF. The DNA for the CDR3 is TGTGCCAGCTCACCACCGCCCAGGGGGCGTGGAGAAGCTTTCTTT.

For the CDR3, the DNA is TGTGCCAGCAGCCCCCTCTCGGGGGAGATTACAGATACGCAGTATTTT. Amino acid sequence: CASSPLSGEITDTQYF. This chain uses TRBV9 with TRBJ2-3; D may be TRBD2 (6 bases). Per the germline V gene, CDR1 is SGDLS and CDR2 is YYNGEE. The CDR3 has 16 residues. The V gene lost 4 bases and the J gene lost 3 bases, with 18 bases spanning the gap.

V is TRBV7-8 and J is TRBJ2-7; TRBD1 aligns across 8 bases. With V trimmed by 7 bases and J by 4 bases, 12 bases remained unmatched. Germline V gene data show CDR1 as SGHVS and CDR2 as FQNEAQ. The CDR3 runs 15 residues. DNA for the CDR3: TGTGCCAGCAACGGGGGTCCAGGGGGCGAGTACGAGCAGTACTTC. Amino acids: CASNGGPGGEYEQYF.

This clonotype was detected a few times. The V and J genes are TRBV9 and TRBJ2-3; D call uncertain. Germline CDR1 and CDR2: SGDLS and YYNGEE. Trimming pared 4 bases from V and 0 bases from J, leaving 12 bases between. The CDR3 contains 15 residues. CDR3 DNA: TGTGCCAGCAGCCTAGAGCACACAAGCACAGATACGCAGTATTTT. Translating it yields CASSLEHTSTDTQYF.

This clonotype was seen only a few times. The gene calls are TRBV6-2 or TRBV6-3 and TRBJ1-5; D ambiguous. The germline V and J ends were trimmed by 5 bases and 1 base, with 15 bases remaining between them. Germline V lookup: CDR1 MNHEY, CDR2 SVGEGT. This CDR3 contains 16 residues. The CDR3 nucleotides read TGTGCCAGCAGTCCCCTCCCAAAAGGGAGCAATCAGCCCCAGCATTTT. Its protein is CASSPLPKGSNQPQHF.

This clonotype showed up many times. The chain combines TRBV20-1 with TRBJ1-1; unclear D gene. Germline CDR1 DFQATT, CDR2 SNEGSKA (reference sequence). The CDR3 is 14 amino acids. V lost 3 bases and J lost 4, with 15 bases in between. The CDR3 loop reads CSARGPTWGTEAFF. CDR3 nucleotides: TGCAGTGCTAGGGGCCCTACATGGGGCACTGAAGCTTTCTTT.

This chain links TRBV3-1 with TRBJ1-1; D is unclear. Trimming left V 1 base short and J 0 bases short, with 12 bases between. Per germline, CDR1 LGHDT and CDR2 YNNKEL (reference sequence). The CDR3 totals 16 residues. CDR3 sequence: CASSQAPGGMNTEAFF. The DNA of the CDR3 is TGTGCCAGCAGCCAAGCGCCCGGCGGCATGAACACTGAAGCTTTCTTT.

V gene TRBV7-9 combines with J gene TRBJ2-2, with TRBD1 identical over 7 bases. From germline, CDR1 is SEHNR and CDR2 FQNEAQ (reference sequence). This CDR3 spans 16 amino acids. The V segment lost 1 base and the J segment 6 bases; nucleotides outside the gene matches: 8. The CDR3 DNA reads as TGTGCCAGCAGCTTAGAGGGACAGATCGTATCCGGGGAGCTGTTTTTT. Encoded protein: CASSLEGQIVSGELFF.

The CDR3 protein is CASSFPGQGTNEQYF. CDR3 in DNA: TGTGCCAGCAGCTTCCCGGGACAGGGTACCAACGAGCAGTACTTC. The chain couples TRBV7-9 to TRBJ2-7, with 9 bases aligning to TRBD1. Germline V gene lookup returns CDR1 SEHNR and CDR2 FQNEAQ (reference sequence). The length of the CDR3 is 15 residues. The J segment lost 5 bases and the V segment lost 3 bases, leaving 8 bases of the junction unmatched.

This clonotype was recorded a few times. The J gene is TRBJ1-5, the V gene TRBV18; D unresolved. Per germline, CDR1 KGHSH and CDR2 LQKENI. The CDR3 contains 14 residues. Trimming took 8 bases from V and 7 from J, leaving 18 bases between them. The CDR3 loop is CASRKEREVQPQHF. The CDR3 bases are TGTGCCAGCCGAAAGGAACGGGAGGTGCAGCCCCAGCATTTT.

This chain connects TRBV5-5 to TRBJ2-5; perhaps TRBD2 as D (5 bases). Between the trimmed V and J ends, which lost 1 base and 5 bases, there was a span of 15 bases. Germline V gives CDR1 SGHKS, CDR2 YYEKEE (reference sequence). The CDR3 loop spans 15 amino acids. CDR3 coding DNA: TGTGCCAGCAGCTTGTTTGTCAGCCGCGGGGAGACCCAGTACTTC. This sequence encodes CASSLFVSRGETQYF.

This clonotype was picked up many times. V is TRBV7-9 and J is TRBJ2-1; D may be TRBD1 or TRBD2 (5 bases each). This CDR3 has 16 residues. V was clipped by 3 bases and J by 8 bases, with 20 bases between them. Germline V gives CDR1 SEHNR, CDR2 FQNEAQ (reference sequence). The CDR3 region has the DNA TGTGCCAGCAGCTTGAGGGGCGGACCCCCGCTCGATGAGCAGTTCTTC. As protein: CASSLRGGPPLDEQFF.

The chain recombines TRBV2 with TRBJ2-7, with 10 nucleotides matching TRBD1. With V trimmed by 6 bases and J by 3 bases, 8 bases remained unmatched. Germline loops: CDR1 SNHLY, CDR2 FYNNEI. This CDR3 region has 15 residues. The CDR3 loop reads CASREWTGGDYEQYF. DNA for the CDR3: TGTGCCAGCAGGGAATGGACAGGGGGAGACTACGAGCAGTACTTC.

This clonotype was counted ten times or more. The CDR3 DNA is TGTGCCAGCAGCTTAGCCGCCTCCTCTGGGGCCAACGTCCTGACTTTC. It codes for CASSLAASSGANVLTF. The chain is built from TRBV11-2 and TRBJ2-6; D uncertain. V was trimmed by 1 base and J by 0 bases, leaving 7 bases between them. Germline CDR1 reads SGHAT; CDR2 reads FQNNGV. The CDR3 extends over 16 amino acids.

With respect to this clonotype: Germline is not matched at one junction end, which may reflect a read error. This rearrangement joins TRBV5-1 to TRBJ2-1, with 7 bases fitting TRBD1. Germline lookup yields CDR1 SGHRS and CDR2 YFSETQ. The CDR3 is 16 residues long. CDR3 coding DNA: TGCGCCGGCAGCCCCACCTCGACAGGGAAGATTGTCGAGCAGTTCTTC. Amino acid sequence: CAGSPTSTGKIVEQFF.

This clonotype was seen a handful of times. This chain joins TRBV5-1 and TRBJ2-7; D not resolved. Germline V lookup: CDR1 SGHRS, CDR2 YFSETQ. This CDR3 is 15 amino acids long. V lost 4 bases and J 2 bases, leaving 16 bases between the germline ends. For the CDR3, the DNA is TGCGCCAGCAGCCCCATTGGTGGAGAAGCCTACGAGCAGTACTTC. It codes for CASSPIGGEAYEQYF.

As concerns this clonotype: A much larger clone lies a single base off, so this may be a read error. The rearrangement uses TRBV6-5 and TRBJ1-5; 10 bases agree with TRBD1. Trimming cost V 5 bases and J 2 bases; bases outside gene matches: 15. CDR1 is MNHEY and CDR2 is SVGAGI in the germline V gene. This CDR3 has 19 residues. CDR3 in DNA: TGTGCCAGCAGTCACTGGGACAGGGGTAGTGTTTATGGCAATCAGCCCCAGCATTTT. Its translation: CASSHWDRGSVYGNQPQHF.

This clonotype was seen a few times. The chain is built from TRBV19 and TRBJ1-1; D not resolved. V lost 5 bases and J 8 bases, leaving 9 bases between the germline ends. The CDR3 spans 11 residues. Germline V lookup: CDR1 LNHDA, CDR2 SQIVND (reference sequence). The chain's CDR3 is CASSLWLEAFF. The CDR3 bases are TGTGCCAGTAGTCTGTGGCTAGAAGCTTTCTTT.

This clonotype was detected a few times. This chain connects TRBV10-1 to TRBJ2-2, with a tentative D call TRBD1 (6 bases). V was trimmed by 0 bases and J by 6 bases, leaving 11 bases between them. Germline V gene lookup returns CDR1 WNHNN and CDR2 SYGVQD (reference sequence). This CDR3 has 15 residues. The chain's CDR3 is CASSESRGGPGELFF. CDR3 coding DNA: TGCGCCAGCAGTGAGTCAAGAGGGGGTCCCGGGGAGCTGTTTTTT.

This clonotype was found a few times. V is TRBV30 and J is TRBJ1-1; no reliable D call. Per germline, CDR1 GTSNPN and CDR2 SVGIG (reference sequence). The V gene lost 3 bases and the J gene lost 1 base, with 12 bases spanning the gap. CDR3 length: 14 residues. The DNA of the CDR3 is TGTGCCTGGAGCGCAGCCCCAAGGAACACTGAAGCTTTCTTT. Translation: CAWSAAPRNTEAFF.